The subject of this entry is one T cell receptor (beta chain). Measured with immunoSEQ multiplex PCR; TCRdb has only the in-frame clones, and not every one. The data hold roughly 190,000 clones, with approximately 90% observed a single time. This record comes from a study of blood T cell repertoires in COVID-19. The sample was PBMCs or T cells enriched from blood (not recorded which). This TCR was recovered from a woman between 18 and 29 years old who had recovered from COVID-19.

The CDR3, as DNA: TGTGCCAGCAAGGGGCAGGGGCTAGGCAATGAGCAGTTCTTC. Translation: CASKGQGLGNEQFF. V usage is TRBV14 and J usage is TRBJ2-1; tentatively, D is TRBD1 (6 bases). V shed 7 bases and J shed 6 bases, with 16 bases lying between them. CDR3 length: 14 residues. Germline-derived CDR1 and CDR2 are SGHDN and FVKESK.